This is a list of T cell receptor beta chains from one sample in a study of blood T cell repertoires in COVID-19. Generated by immunoSEQ multiplex PCR, the TCRdb table keeps only in-frame clones and is missing some. The sample carries roughly 150,000 clones, 70% to 90% recorded once. Specimen: peripheral blood. The receptors were sampled from a woman over 75 with COVID-19, enrolled during active disease. Each CDR3 is given with its conserved first and last residue. Each record gives: clone size, J gene, V gene, D gene, CDR3 DNA, CDR3 protein. A D gene is named only where the DNA matches it firmly. Clone size appears in some rows only: once, few, many, or a class for an expanded clone.

NA	TRBJ1-2	TRBV6-1	NA	TGTGCCAGCAGTGAAGTAAACGGCCCCAGGGAAGGCTACACCTTC	CASSEVNGPREGYTF
NA	TRBJ1-5	TRBV18	NA	TGTGCCAGCTCCCTTCAGGCGACCAATCATCCCCAGCATTTT	CASSLQATNHPQHF
NA	TRBJ1-1	TRBV6-5	TRBD1	TGTGCCAGCAGTCGTAGACAGGGGGTTTCGGCTTTCTTT	CASSRRQGVSAFF
NA	TRBJ1-5	TRBV6-4	NA	TGTGCCAGCAGTGTACAGTACAATCAGCCCCAGCATTTT	CASSVQYNQPQHF
NA	TRBJ2-1	TRBV6-5	NA	TGTGCCAGCAGCCGCGGCCCTTACAATGAGCAGTTCTTC	CASSRGPYNEQFF
NA	TRBJ1-2	TRBV7-3	NA	TGTGCCAGCAGCCTAACAGCAGGGGAGATTATAGGTGGCTACACCTTC	CASSLTAGEIIGGYTF
NA	TRBJ1-2	TRBV18	TRBD1	TGTGCCAGCTCCCAAACAGGGGAGGATGGCTACACCTTC	CASSQTGEDGYTF
NA	TRBJ1-4	TRBV9	NA	TGTGCCAGCAGCCCCAGACGTCGGGGGGGCACTAATGAAAAACTGTTTTTT	CASSPRRRGGTNEKLFF
NA	TRBJ1-6	TRBV7-2	NA	TGTGCCAGCTGCAAGGCGGCGACCTATAATTCACCCCTCCACTTT	CASCKAATYNSPLHF
once	TRBJ2-1	TRBV27	NA	TGTGCCAGCAGCGCTGAGTTTTACAATGAGCAGTTCTTC	CASSAEFYNEQFF
NA	TRBJ2-3	TRBV6-6	TRBD2	TGTGCCAGCAGTCGACAGCGGGGGGGTAGCACAGATACGCAGTATTTT	CASSRQRGGSTDTQYF
NA	TRBJ2-5	TRBV18	NA	TGTGCCAGCTCACCACTTCTTGGGGGGCAAGAGACCCAGTACTTC	CASSPLLGGQETQYF
NA	TRBJ2-7	TRBV9	NA	TGTGCCAGCAGCTCCGACTCCCCCCGGCTGGAGCAGTACTTC	CASSSDSPRLEQYF
NA	TRBJ1-2	TRBV4-1	NA	TGCGCCAGCAGCCAAAGGACAGAAACTAACTATGGCTACACCTTC	CASSQRTETNYGYTF
few	TRBJ1-1	TRBV11-3	TRBD1	TGTGCCAGCAGCTCGACAGGGGCGTGGAACACTGAAGCTTTCTTT	CASSSTGAWNTEAFF
few	TRBJ1-2	TRBV18	NA	TGTGCCAGCTCACCTTCGGACAGCTATGGCTACACCTTC	CASSPSDSYGYTF
NA	TRBJ2-7	TRBV7-9	NA	TGTGCCAGCAGCAAGATCAGCGCAGCGGAGCAGTACTTC	CASSKISAAEQYF
NA	TRBJ1-1	TRBV7-2	TRBD1	TGTGCCAGCAGCTGGTCCGGGACAGCGAACACTGAAGCTTTCTTT	CASSWSGTANTEAFF
NA	TRBJ1-1	TRBV18	TRBD1	TGTGCCAGCTCACACGACAGGGTTTCCCTGAACACTGAAGCTTTCTTT	CASSHDRVSLNTEAFF
NA	TRBJ1-6	TRBV28	TRBD1	TGTGCCAGCTTCTCCGGGACAGAGAATTCACCCCTCCACTTT	CASFSGTENSPLHF
NA	TRBJ1-2	TRBV6-5	TRBD1	TGTGCCAGCAGTCCGCGACAGGGGGCGTTGTATGGCTACACCTTC	CASSPRQGALYGYTF
few	TRBJ2-2	TRBV18	NA	TGTGCCAGCTCACCCACAGGGAACACCGGGGAGCTGTTTTTT	CASSPTGNTGELFF
NA	TRBJ1-1	TRBV18	TRBD1	TGTGCCAGCTCAGCGACAGGGGTGAACACTGAAGCTTTCTTT	CASSATGVNTEAFF